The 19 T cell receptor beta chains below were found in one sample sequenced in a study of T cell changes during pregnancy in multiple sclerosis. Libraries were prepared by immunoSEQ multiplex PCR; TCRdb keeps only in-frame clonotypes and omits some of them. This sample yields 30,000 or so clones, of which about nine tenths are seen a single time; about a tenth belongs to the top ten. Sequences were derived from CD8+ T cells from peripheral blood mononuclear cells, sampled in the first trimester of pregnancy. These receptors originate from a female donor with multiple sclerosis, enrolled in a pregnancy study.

The CDR3 protein is CASSANKGSDTEAFF. The CDR3 DNA is TGTGCCAGCAGCGCCAACAAGGGGTCGGACACTGAAGCTTTCTTT. The V call is TRBV7-9, the J call TRBJ1-1, with a weak D call TRBD1 (5 bases). The germline V and J ends were trimmed by 5 bases and 3 bases, with 16 bases remaining between them. The CDR3 length is 15 residues. CDR1 SEHNR and CDR2 FQNEAQ come from the germline V gene (reference sequence). Combining the CDR3 with reference TRBV7-9 and TRBJ1-1 gives the whole variable domain DTGVSQNPRHKITKRGQNVTFRCDPISEHNRLYWYRQTLGQGPEFLTYFQNEAQLEKSRLLSDRFSAERPKGSFSTLEIQRTEQGDSAMYLCASSANKGSDTEAFFGQGTRLTVV.

The CDR3 protein is CASSVSGYNEQFF. Here the CDR3 DNA reads TGTGCCAGCAGCGTTAGCGGTTACAATGAGCAGTTCTTC. V and J are TRBV7-7 and TRBJ2-1; weak D call: TRBD2 (6 bases). V shed 5 bases and J shed 4 bases, with 9 bases lying between them. From germline, CDR1 is SSHAT and CDR2 FNYEAQ (reference sequence). The CDR3 is 13 amino acids.

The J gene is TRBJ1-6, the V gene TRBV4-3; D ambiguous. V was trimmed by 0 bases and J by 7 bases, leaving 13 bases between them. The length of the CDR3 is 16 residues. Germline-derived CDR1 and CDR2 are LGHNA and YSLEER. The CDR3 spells CASSQELARYNSPLHF. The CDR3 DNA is TGCGCCAGCAGCCAAGAGTTGGCCAGGTACAATTCACCCCTCCACTTT.

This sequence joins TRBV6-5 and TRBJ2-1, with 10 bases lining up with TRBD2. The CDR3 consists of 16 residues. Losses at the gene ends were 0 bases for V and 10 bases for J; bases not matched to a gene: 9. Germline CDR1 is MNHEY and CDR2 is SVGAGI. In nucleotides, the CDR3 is TGTGCCAGCAGTTACTCGTACGGGACTAGCGAAGTCGAGCAGTTCTTC. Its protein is CASSYSYGTSEVEQFF.

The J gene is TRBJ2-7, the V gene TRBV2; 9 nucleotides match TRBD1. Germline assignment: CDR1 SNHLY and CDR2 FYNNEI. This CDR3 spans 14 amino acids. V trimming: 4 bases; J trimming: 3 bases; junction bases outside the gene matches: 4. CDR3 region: CASSGLDRGYEQYF. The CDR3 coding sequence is TGTGCCAGCAGTGGTTTGGACAGGGGCTACGAGCAGTACTTC. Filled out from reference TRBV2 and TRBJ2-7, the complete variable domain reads EPEVTQTPSHQVTQMGQEVILRCVPISNHLYFYWYRQILGQKVEFLVSFYNNEISEKSEIFDDQFSVERPDGSNFTLKIRSTKLEDSAMYFCASSGLDRGYEQYFGPGTRLTVT.

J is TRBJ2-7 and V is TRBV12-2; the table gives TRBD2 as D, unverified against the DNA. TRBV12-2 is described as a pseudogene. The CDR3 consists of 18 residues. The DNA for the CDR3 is TGTGCAAGTCGCTTAGGAGGGAAGGCCACCCGGAGCTCCTACGAGCAGTACTTC. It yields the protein CASRLGGKATRSSYEQYF.

In nucleotides, the CDR3 is TGCGCCAGCAGCCAAGATTTGGGGACTAGTGATACCCAGTACTTC. Its protein product is CASSQDLGTSDTQYF. V gene TRBV4-3 combines with J gene TRBJ2-5; TRBD2 matches 8 bases. The CDR3 has 15 amino acids. Germline V gives CDR1 LGHNA, CDR2 YSLEER. The V and J ends lost 0 bases and 8 bases, in that order; junction bases with no gene match: 8.

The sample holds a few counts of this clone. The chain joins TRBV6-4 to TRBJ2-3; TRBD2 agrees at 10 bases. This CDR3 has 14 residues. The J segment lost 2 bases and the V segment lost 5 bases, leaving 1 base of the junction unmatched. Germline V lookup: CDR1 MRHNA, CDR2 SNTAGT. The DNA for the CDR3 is TGTGCCAGCAGTAGCGGGGGGGCCACAGATACGCAGTATTTT. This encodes CASSSGGATDTQYF.

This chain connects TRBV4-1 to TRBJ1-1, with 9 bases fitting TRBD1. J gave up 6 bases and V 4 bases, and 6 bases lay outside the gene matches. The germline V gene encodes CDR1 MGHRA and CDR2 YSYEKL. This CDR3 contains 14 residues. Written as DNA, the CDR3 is TGCGCCAGCAGCCCTACAGGGGGCTTGGCTGAAGCTTTCTTT. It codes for CASSPTGGLAEAFF.

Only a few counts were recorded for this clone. The CDR3 DNA reads TGTGCCATCAGTGGCCCTGGGGTCTGGACTAGCGGGAGTAACACAGATACGCAGTATTTT. Protein product: CAISGPGVWTSGSNTDTQYF. The chain has TRBV10-3 and TRBJ2-3; TRBD2 matches at 13 bases. The CDR3 loop spans 20 amino acids. V was pared by 4 bases and J by 2 bases, with 15 bases of the junction left unmatched. Per the germline V gene, CDR1 is ENHRY and CDR2 is SYGVKD.

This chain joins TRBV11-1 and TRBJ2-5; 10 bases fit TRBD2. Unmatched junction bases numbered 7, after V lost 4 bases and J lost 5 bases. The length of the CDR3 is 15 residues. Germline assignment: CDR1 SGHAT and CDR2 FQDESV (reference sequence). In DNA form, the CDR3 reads TGTGCCAGCAGCTCTCTAGCGGGAGTAGATGAGACCCAGTACTTC. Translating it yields CASSSLAGVDETQYF.

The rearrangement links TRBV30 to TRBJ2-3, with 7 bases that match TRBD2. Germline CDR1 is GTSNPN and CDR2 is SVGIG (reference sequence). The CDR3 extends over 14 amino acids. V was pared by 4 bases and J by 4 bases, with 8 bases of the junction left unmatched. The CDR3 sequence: CAWTQTSPADTQYF. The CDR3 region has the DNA TGTGCCTGGACCCAGACTAGCCCCGCAGATACGCAGTATTTT. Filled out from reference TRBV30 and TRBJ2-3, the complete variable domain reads SQTIHQWPATLVQPVGSPLSLECTVEGTSNPNLYWYRQAAGRGLQLLFYSVGIGQISSEVPQNLSASRPQDRQFILSSKKLLLSDSGFYLCAWTQTSPADTQYFGPGTRLTVL.

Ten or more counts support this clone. The CDR3 spells CASSVSGTGNGYTF. In DNA form, the CDR3 reads TGTGCCAGCAGCGTATCCGGGACAGGGAACGGCTACACCTTC. The gene calls are TRBV9 and TRBJ1-2; 9 positions agree with TRBD1. Germline CDR1 is SGDLS and CDR2 is YYNGEE. The CDR3 is 14 amino acids. The V gene end was trimmed by 1 base and the J gene end by 8 bases; junction bases not matched to a gene: 6.

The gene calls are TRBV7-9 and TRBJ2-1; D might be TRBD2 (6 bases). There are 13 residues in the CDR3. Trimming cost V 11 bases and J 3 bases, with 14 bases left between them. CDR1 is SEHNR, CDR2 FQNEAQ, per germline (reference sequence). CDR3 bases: TGTGCCTCAGGGCAGGGACTCTACAATGAGCAGTTCTTC. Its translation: CASGQGLYNEQFF. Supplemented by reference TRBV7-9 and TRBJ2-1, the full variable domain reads DTGVSQNPRHKITKRGQNVTFRCDPISEHNRLYWYRQTLGQGPEFLTYFQNEAQLEKSRLLSDRFSAERPKGSFSTLEIQRTEQGDSAMYLCASGQGLYNEQFFGPGTRLTVL.

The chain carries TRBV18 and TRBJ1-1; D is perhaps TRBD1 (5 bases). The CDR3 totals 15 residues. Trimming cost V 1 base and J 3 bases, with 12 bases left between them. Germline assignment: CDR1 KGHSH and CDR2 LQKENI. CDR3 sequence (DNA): TGTGCCAGCTCACCACGGAAGGGGTATGACACTGAAGCTTTCTTT. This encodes CASSPRKGYDTEAFF. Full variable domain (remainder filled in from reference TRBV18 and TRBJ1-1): NAGVMQNPRHLVRRRGQEARLRCSPMKGHSHVYWYRQLPEEGLKFMVYLQKENIIDESGMPKERFSAEFPKEGPSILRIQQVVRGDSAAYFCASSPRKGYDTEAFFGQGTRLTVV.

This CDR3 reads CASSPGTGFLQPQHF. Written as DNA, the CDR3 is TGTGCCAGCAGCCCCGGGACAGGGTTCCTTCAGCCCCAGCATTTT. The chain combines TRBV7-9 with TRBJ1-5; TRBD1 aligns across 9 bases. The germline gives CDR1 SEHNR, CDR2 FQNEAQ (reference sequence). The CDR3 loop spans 15 amino acids. Losses at the gene ends were 5 bases for V and 6 bases for J; bases not matched to a gene: 8.

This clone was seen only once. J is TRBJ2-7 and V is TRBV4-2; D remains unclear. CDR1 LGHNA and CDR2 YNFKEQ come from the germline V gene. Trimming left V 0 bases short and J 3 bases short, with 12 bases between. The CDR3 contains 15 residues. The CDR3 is CASSQEHTPGYEQYF. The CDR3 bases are TGTGCCAGCAGCCAAGAGCATACCCCCGGCTACGAGCAGTACTTC.

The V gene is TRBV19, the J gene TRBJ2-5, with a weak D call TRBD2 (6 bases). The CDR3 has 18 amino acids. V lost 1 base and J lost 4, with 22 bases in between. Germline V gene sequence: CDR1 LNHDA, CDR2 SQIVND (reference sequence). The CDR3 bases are TGTGCCAGTAGTATAGGCAGTAGGGGACTCCTTGTTCGAGAGACCCAGTACTTC. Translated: CASSIGSRGLLVRETQYF.

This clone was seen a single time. For the CDR3, the DNA is TGTGCCAGCAGCCCCGGCGGGGGGGACACTGAAGCTTTCTTT. Amino acids: CASSPGGGDTEAFF. The gene calls are TRBV11-3 and TRBJ1-1, with TRBD1 as a possible D gene (5 bases). Between the trimmed V and J ends, which lost 5 bases and 3 bases, there was a span of 13 bases. Germline V lookup: CDR1 SGHNT, CDR2 YENEEA. The CDR3 is 14 amino acids. Complete variable domain (other parts from reference TRBV11-3 and TRBJ1-1): EAGVVQSPRYKIIEKKQPVAFWCNPISGHNTLYWYLQNLGQGPELLIRYENEEAVDDSQLPKDRFSAERLKGVDSTLKIQPAELGDSAVYLCASSPGGGDTEAFFGQGTRLTVV.